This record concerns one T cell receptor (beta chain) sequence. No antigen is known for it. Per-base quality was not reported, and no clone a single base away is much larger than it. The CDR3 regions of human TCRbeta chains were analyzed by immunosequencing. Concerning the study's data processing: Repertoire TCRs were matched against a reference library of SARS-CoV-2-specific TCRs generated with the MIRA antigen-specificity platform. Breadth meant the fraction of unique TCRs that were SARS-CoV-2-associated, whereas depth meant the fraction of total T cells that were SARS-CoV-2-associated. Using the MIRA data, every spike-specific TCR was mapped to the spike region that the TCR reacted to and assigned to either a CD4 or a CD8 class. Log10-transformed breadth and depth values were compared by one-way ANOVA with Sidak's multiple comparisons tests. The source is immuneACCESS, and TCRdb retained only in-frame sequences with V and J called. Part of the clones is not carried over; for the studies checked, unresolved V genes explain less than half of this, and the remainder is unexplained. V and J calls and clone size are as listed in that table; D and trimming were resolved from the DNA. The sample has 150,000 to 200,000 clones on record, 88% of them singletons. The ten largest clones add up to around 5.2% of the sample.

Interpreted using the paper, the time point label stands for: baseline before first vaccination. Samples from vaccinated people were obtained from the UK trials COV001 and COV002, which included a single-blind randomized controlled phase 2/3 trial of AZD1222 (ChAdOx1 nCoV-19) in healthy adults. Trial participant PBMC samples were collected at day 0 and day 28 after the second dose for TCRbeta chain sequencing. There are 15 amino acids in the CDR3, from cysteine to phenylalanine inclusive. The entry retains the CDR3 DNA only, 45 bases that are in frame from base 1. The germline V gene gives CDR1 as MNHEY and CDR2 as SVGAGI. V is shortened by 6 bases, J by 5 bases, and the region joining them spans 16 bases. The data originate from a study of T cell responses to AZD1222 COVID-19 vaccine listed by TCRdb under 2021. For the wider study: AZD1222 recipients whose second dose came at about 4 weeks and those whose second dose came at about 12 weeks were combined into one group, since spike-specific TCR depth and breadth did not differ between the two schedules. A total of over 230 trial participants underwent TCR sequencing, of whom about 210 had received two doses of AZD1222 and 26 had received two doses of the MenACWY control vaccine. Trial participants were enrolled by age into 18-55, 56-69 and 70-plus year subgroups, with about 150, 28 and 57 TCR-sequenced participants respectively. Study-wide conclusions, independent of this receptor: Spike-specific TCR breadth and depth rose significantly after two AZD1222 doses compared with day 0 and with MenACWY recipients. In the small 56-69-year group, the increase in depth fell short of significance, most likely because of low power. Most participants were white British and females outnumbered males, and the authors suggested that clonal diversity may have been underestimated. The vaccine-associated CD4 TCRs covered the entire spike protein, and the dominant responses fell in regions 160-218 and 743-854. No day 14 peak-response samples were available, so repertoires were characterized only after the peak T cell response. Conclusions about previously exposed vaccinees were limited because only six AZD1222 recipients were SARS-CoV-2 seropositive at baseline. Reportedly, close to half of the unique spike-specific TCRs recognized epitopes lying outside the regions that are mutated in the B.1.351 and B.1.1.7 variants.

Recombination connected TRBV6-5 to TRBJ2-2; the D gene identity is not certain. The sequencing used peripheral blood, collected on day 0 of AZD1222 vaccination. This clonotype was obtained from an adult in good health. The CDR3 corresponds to CASSLGNSWTGELFF. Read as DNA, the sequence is TGTGCCAGCAGCTTAGGGAACAGCTGGACCGGGGAGCTGTTTTTT.